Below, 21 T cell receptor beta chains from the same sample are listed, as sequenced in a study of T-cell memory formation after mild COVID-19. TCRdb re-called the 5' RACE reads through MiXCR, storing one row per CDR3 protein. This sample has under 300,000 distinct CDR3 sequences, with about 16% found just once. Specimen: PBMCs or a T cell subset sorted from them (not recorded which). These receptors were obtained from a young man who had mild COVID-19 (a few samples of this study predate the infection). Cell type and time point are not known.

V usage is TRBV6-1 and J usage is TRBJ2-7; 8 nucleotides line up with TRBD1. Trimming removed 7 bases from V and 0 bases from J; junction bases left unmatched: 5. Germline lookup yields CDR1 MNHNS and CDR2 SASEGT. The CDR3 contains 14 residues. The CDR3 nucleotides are TGTGCCAGCACTCCGGGACAGGCCTCCTACGAGCAGTACTTC. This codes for CASTPGQASYEQYF.

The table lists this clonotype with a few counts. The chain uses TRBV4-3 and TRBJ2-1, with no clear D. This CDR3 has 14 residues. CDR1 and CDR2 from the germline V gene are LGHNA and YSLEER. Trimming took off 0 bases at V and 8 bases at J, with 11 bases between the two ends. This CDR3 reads CASSQDVSFDEQFF. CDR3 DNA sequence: TGCGCCAGCAGCCAAGACGTAAGTTTCGATGAGCAGTTCTTC.

This CDR3 reads CASSQGPLAPYQETQYF. CDR3 bases: TGCGCCAGCAGCCAAGGCCCCCTAGCGCCGTACCAAGAGACCCAGTACTTC. This chain links TRBV4-1 with TRBJ2-5; possibly TRBD2 for D (6 bases). Looked up from germline, CDR1 is MGHRA and CDR2 is YSYEKL. This CDR3 is 17 amino acids long. V was trimmed by 1 base and J by 0 bases, leaving 15 bases between them.

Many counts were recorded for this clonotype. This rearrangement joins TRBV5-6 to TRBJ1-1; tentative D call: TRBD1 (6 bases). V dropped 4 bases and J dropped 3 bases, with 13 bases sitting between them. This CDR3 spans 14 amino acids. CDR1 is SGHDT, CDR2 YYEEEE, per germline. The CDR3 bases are TGTGCCAGCAGCCGCCGGGGGCCGGACACTGAAGCTTTCTTT. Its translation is CASSRRGPDTEAFF.

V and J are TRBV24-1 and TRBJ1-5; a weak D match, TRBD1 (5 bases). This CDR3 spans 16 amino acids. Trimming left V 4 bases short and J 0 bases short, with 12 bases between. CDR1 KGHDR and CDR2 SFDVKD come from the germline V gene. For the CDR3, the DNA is TGTGCCACCAGTGACCACCAGGGCGATAGCAATCAGCCCCAGCATTTT. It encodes CATSDHQGDSNQPQHF.

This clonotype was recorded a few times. In DNA, the CDR3 is TGTGCCAGCACGATTCGACAGGGCGCAAAAGAGCAGTTCTTC. It encodes CASTIRQGAKEQFF. J is TRBJ2-1 and V is TRBV2; 7 bases line up with TRBD1. CDR1 and CDR2 (germline): SNHLY, FYNNEI. The CDR3 consists of 14 residues. Trimming cost V 7 bases and J 10 bases; bases outside gene matches: 13.

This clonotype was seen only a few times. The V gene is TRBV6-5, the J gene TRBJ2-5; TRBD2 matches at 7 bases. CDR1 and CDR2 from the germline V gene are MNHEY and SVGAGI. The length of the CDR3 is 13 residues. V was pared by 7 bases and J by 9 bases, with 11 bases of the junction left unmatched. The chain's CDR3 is CASTNGGSGAQYF. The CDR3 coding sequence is TGTGCCAGCACCAACGGGGGGTCCGGGGCCCAGTACTTC.

In nucleotides, the CDR3 is TGTGCCAGCAGCCAGGGACAGACCAACTCTGGGGCCAACGTCCTGACTTTC. It codes for CASSQGQTNSGANVLTF. The chain uses TRBV4-2 and TRBJ2-6; 7 bases fit TRBD1. J lost 0 bases, V lost 3 bases, and 5 bases had no gene match. The CDR3 extends over 17 amino acids. Per germline, CDR1 LGHNA and CDR2 YNFKEQ.

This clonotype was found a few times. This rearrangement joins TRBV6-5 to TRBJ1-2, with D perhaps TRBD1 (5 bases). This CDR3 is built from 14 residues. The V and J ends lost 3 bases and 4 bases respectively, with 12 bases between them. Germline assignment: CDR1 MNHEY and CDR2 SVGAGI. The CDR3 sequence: CASSYSPGTYGYTF. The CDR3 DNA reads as TGTGCCAGCAGTTATAGTCCAGGGACCTATGGCTACACCTTC.

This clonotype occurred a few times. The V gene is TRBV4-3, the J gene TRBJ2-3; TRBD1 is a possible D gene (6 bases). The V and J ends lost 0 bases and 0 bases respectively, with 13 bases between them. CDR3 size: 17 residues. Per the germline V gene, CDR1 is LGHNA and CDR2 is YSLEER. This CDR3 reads CASSQDWSTGSTDTQYF. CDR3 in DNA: TGCGCCAGCAGCCAAGATTGGTCGACAGGCAGCACAGATACGCAGTATTTT.

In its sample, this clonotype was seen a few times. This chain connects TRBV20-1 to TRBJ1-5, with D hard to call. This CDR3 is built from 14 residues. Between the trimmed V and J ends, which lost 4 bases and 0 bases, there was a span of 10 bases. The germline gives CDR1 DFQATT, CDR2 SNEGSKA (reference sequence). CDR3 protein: CSAIQDYSNQPQHF. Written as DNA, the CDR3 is TGCAGTGCTATCCAGGACTATAGCAATCAGCCCCAGCATTTT.

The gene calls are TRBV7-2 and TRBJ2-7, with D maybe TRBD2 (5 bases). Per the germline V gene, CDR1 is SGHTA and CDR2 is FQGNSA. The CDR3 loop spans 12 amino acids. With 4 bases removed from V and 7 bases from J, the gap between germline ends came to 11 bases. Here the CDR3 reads CASSSGPGEQYV. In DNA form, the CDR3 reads TGTGCCAGCAGCTCAGGACCGGGGGAGCAGTACGTC.

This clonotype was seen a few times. The CDR3 nucleotides are TGTGCCAGCAGCCCCACCCGGGGCCATGAGCAGTTCTTC. Translated, it gives CASSPTRGHEQFF. The chain employs TRBV6-2 or TRBV6-3 and TRBJ2-1, with D perhaps being TRBD1 or TRBD2 (5 bases each). The germline gives CDR1 MNHEY, CDR2 SVGEGT. V was cut by 6 bases and J by 8 bases, with 14 bases left in between. The CDR3 spans 13 residues.

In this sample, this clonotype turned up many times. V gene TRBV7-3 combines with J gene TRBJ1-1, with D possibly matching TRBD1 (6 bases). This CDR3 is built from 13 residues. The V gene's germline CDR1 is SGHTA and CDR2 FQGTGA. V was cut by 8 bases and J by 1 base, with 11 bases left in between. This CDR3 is CASGDTANTEAFF. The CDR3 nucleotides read TGTGCCAGCGGGGACACAGCGAACACTGAAGCTTTCTTT.

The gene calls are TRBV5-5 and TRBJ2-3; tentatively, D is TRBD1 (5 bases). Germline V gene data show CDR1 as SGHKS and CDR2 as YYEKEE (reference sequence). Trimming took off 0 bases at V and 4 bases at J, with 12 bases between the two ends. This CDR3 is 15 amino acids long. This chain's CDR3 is CASSLVSGAADTQYF. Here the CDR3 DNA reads TGTGCCAGCAGCTTGGTATCTGGGGCTGCAGATACGCAGTATTTT.

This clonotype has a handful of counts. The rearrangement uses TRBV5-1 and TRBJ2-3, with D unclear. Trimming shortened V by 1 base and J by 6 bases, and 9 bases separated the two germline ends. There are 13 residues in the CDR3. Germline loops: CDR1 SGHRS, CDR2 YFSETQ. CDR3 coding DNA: TGCGCCAGCAGCTTGCGGACGGACGATACGCAGTATTTT. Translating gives CASSLRTDDTQYF.

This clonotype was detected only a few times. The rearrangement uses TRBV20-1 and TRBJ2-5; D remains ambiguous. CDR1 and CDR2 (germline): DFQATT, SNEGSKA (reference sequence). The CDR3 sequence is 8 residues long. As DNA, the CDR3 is TGCAGCCTTGGGACCCAGTACTTC. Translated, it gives CSLGTQYF.

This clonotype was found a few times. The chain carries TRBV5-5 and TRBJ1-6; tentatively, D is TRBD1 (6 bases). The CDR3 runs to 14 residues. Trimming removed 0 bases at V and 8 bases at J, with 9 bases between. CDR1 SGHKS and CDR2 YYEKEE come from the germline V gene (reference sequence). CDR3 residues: CASSLDREYSPLHF. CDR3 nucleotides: TGTGCCAGCAGCTTGGACAGGGAGTATTCACCCCTCCACTTT.

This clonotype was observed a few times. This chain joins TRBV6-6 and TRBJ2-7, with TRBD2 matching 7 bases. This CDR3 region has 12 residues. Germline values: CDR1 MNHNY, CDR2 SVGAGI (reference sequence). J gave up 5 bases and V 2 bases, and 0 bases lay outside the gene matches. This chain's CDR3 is CASSYRGDEQYF. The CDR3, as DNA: TGTGCCAGCAGTTACCGGGGGGACGAGCAGTACTTC.

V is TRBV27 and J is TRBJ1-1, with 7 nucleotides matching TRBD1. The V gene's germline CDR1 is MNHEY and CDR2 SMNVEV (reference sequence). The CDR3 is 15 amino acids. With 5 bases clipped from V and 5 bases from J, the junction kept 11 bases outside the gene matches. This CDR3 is CASSPPQGRGTEAFF. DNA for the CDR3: TGTGCCAGCAGTCCCCCACAGGGGCGGGGAACTGAAGCTTTCTTT.

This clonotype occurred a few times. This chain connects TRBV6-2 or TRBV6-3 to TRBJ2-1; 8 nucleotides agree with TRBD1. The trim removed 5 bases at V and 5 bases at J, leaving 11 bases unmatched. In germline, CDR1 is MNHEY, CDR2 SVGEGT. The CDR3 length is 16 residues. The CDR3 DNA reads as TGTGCCAGCAGTCCCGCGGGCAGGGGGCTAGACAATGAGCAGTTCTTC. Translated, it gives CASSPAGRGLDNEQFF.